This T cell receptor beta chain was sequenced in a study of blood T cell repertoires in COVID-19. Looking at the study overall: T cells, B-cell-depleted T cells, or PBMCs provided the cDNA or gDNA that served as material.

Only in-frame clones appear in the TCRdb table, and some are missing; sequencing was by immunoSEQ multiplex PCR. The data hold about 200,000 clones, with around 85% observed a single time. This clone was detected only once. CDR1 SGHNT and CDR2 YYREEE come from the germline V gene (reference sequence). With 0 bases clipped from V and 0 bases from J, the junction kept 5 bases outside the gene matches. The CDR3 is 17 amino acids. The sequence came from a human donor in a cohort sampled during active COVID-19. The chain recombines TRBV5-4 with TRBJ2-7, with TRBD2 identical over 11 bases. The sample taken for sequencing was peripheral blood. CDR3 in DNA: TGTGCCAGCAGCTTGGCCCCCGGGACTAGCGGCTCCTACGAGCAGTACTTC. Translated: CASSLAPGTSGSYEQYF. Together with reference TRBV5-4 and TRBJ2-7, the CDR3 gives the full variable domain: ETGVTQSPTHLIKTRGQQVTLRCSSQSGHNTVSWYQQALGQGPQFIFQYYREEENGRGNFPPRFSGLQFPNYSSELNVNALELDDSALYLCASSLAPGTSGSYEQYFGPGTRLTVT.